This TCR beta chain emerged from a study of a mutant IDH1 vaccine in newly diagnosed glioma. Study at large: Radiotherapy alone preceded vaccination by 4-6 weeks; alternatively, vaccination started with temozolomide cycles.

Germline V lookup: CDR1 SGDLS, CDR2 YYNGEE. CDR3 length: 16 amino acids. Trimming took 0 bases from V and 2 from J; bases not matched to a gene: 5. Comments on this clone: What it recognizes is unknown.

Noted time point: week 35, safety follow-up. All doses held 300 ug of mutant IDH1 20-mer peptide, with topical imiquimod. Across weeks 1, 3, 5, 7, 11, 15, 19 and 23, patients received a vaccination each time, eight in all. Only in-frame clones appear in the TCRdb table, and some are missing; sequencing was by immunoSEQ multiplex PCR. The table lists 60,000 to 65,000 clones, about four fifths of them singletons. The sequence was collected from a man in his forties with glioma. The material sequenced was PBMCs, taken from a glioma patient whose treatment included an IDH1 peptide vaccine. V is TRBV9 and J is TRBJ2-3; 8 nucleotides align to TRBD2. CDR3 region: CASSVGRGRTTDTQYF. DNA for the CDR3: TGTGCCAGCAGCGTAGGCCGCGGGAGGACCACAGATACGCAGTATTTT.